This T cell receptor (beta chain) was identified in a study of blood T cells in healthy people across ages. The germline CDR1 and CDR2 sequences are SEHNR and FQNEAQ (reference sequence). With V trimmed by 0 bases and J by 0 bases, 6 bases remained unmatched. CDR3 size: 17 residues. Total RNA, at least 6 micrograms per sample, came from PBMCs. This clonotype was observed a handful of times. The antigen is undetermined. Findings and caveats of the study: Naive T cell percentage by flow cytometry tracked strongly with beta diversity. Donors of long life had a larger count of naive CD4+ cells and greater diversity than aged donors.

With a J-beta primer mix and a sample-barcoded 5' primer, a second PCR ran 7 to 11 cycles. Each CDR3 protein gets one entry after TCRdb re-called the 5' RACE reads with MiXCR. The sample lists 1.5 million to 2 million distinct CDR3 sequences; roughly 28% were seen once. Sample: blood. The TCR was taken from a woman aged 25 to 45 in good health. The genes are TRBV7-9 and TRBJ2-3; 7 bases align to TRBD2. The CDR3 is CASSLATGGSSTDTQYF. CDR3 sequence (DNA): TGTGCCAGCAGCTTAGCGACTGGCGGGAGTAGCACAGATACGCAGTATTTT.